One and the same sample provided the 21 T cell receptor beta chains below, sequenced in a study of blood T cell repertoires in COVID-19. Using immunoSEQ multiplex PCR, the repertoire was profiled, and TCRdb retains in-frame clones only, with some absent. This table has 350,000 to 500,000 clones, around nine tenths appearing once. The sample consisted of PBMCs or T cells enriched from blood (not recorded which). The origin of the receptors is a woman aged 18-29 years who had been exposed to COVID-19.

This chain links TRBV6-5 with TRBJ2-7; 8 bases align to TRBD2. J gave up 5 bases and V 2 bases, and 5 bases lay outside the gene matches. Germline CDR1 is MNHEY and CDR2 is SVGAGI. The CDR3 extends over 14 amino acids. The DNA for the CDR3 is TGTGCCAGCAGTTACAGCGGGGGCTCAGACGAGCAGTACTTC. It is translated as CASSYSGGSDEQYF.

This sequence joins TRBV5-1 and TRBJ1-1; D remains ambiguous. Germline CDR1 and CDR2: SGHRS and YFSETQ. This CDR3 region has 16 residues. V lost 3 bases and J 1 base, leaving 16 bases between the germline ends. This CDR3 reads CASSSEGFQGNTEAFF. The DNA for the CDR3 is TGCGCCAGCAGCTCGGAGGGTTTCCAAGGGAACACTGAAGCTTTCTTT.

This chain joins TRBV27 and TRBJ2-3, with TRBD2 matching over 7 bases. Losses at the gene ends were 5 bases for V and 0 bases for J; bases not matched to a gene: 14. The CDR3 totals 18 residues. Germline CDR1 is MNHEY and CDR2 is SMNVEV (reference sequence). The CDR3 region is CASSPTPPGLTSTDTQYF. The DNA of the CDR3 is TGTGCCAGCAGTCCTACACCTCCGGGACTAACTAGCACAGATACGCAGTATTTT.

This chain uses TRBV19 with TRBJ2-7; perhaps TRBD1 as D (5 bases). V shed 2 bases and J shed 3 bases, with 8 bases lying between them. This CDR3 contains 13 residues. Germline V gives CDR1 LNHDA, CDR2 SQIVND (reference sequence). CDR3 sequence reads: CASSITDSYEQYF. The CDR3 nucleotides read TGTGCCAGTAGTATAACCGACAGCTACGAGCAGTACTTC.

The V call is TRBV7-9, the J call TRBJ1-2; 7 bases align to TRBD1. V dropped 3 bases and J dropped 6; count of bases not matched to a gene: 4. CDR1 SEHNR and CDR2 FQNEAQ come from the germline V gene (reference sequence). The CDR3 sequence is 13 residues long. DNA of the CDR3: TGTGCCAGCAGCTTTGGACAGGAGGATGGCTACACCTTC. It specifies CASSFGQEDGYTF. Supplemented by reference TRBV7-9 and TRBJ1-2, the full variable domain reads DTGVSQNPRHKITKRGQNVTFRCDPISEHNRLYWYRQTLGQGPEFLTYFQNEAQLEKSRLLSDRFSAERPKGSFSTLEIQRTEQGDSAMYLCASSFGQEDGYTFGSGTRLTVV.

The CDR3 sequence is CAISLSDYNEQFF. CDR3 nucleotide sequence: TGTGCCATCAGCTTGTCAGATTACAATGAGCAGTTCTTC. V is TRBV10-3 and J is TRBJ2-1, with D unclear. V shed 6 bases and J shed 4 bases, with 10 bases lying between them. Looked up from germline, CDR1 is ENHRY and CDR2 is SYGVKD. The CDR3 spans 13 residues.

This clone was counted a single time. The chain uses TRBV6-5 and TRBJ2-7; 13 nucleotides agree with TRBD2. CDR3 length: 15 residues. Germline CDR1 is MNHEY and CDR2 is SVGAGI. Trimming took 6 bases from V and 5 from J; bases not matched to a gene: 7. The CDR3 DNA is TGTGCCAGCAGGGCCGGGACTAGCGGGATTCACGAGCAGTACTTC. This translates into CASRAGTSGIHEQYF.

The rearrangement links TRBV3-1 (or the pseudogene TRBV3-2) to TRBJ2-2, with TRBD1 matching 7 bases. Germline CDR1 and CDR2: LGHDT and YNNKEL (reference sequence). Germline trimming cut 4 bases from V and 1 base from J; bases unmatched to any gene: 9. The CDR3 has 17 amino acids. The CDR3 here is CASSPPPRTGNTGELFF. The CDR3, as DNA: TGTGCCAGCAGCCCCCCCCCAAGGACAGGGAACACCGGGGAGCTGTTTTTT.

The rearrangement uses TRBV5-8 and TRBJ2-1, with TRBD1 matching 7 bases. CDR1 and CDR2 (germline): SGHTS, YDEGEE. The CDR3 covers 15 residues. The trim removed 3 bases at V and 8 bases at J, leaving 11 bases unmatched. Written as DNA, the CDR3 is TGTGCCAGCAGCTCCAACCGACAGGGACGGGATGAGCAGTTCTTC. Its protein product is CASSSNRQGRDEQFF.

V and J are TRBV3-1 (or the pseudogene TRBV3-2) and TRBJ2-5, with 9 bases fitting TRBD2. CDR1 and CDR2 from the germline V gene are LGHDT and YNNKEL (reference sequence). V lost 4 bases to trimming and J lost 5 bases; unmatched junction nucleotides: 8. The CDR3 consists of 15 residues. The CDR3 coding sequence is TGTGCCAGCAGCCGTCCCGGGACTAGCATCGAGACCCAGTACTTC. As protein: CASSRPGTSIETQYF.

This chain uses TRBV5-1 with TRBJ1-5; D not resolved. This CDR3 is 16 amino acids long. CDR1 SGHRS and CDR2 YFSETQ come from the germline V gene. Trimming pared 0 bases from V and 0 bases from J, leaving 10 bases between. The CDR3 loop is CASSLGPRDSNQPQHF. The DNA for the CDR3 is TGCGCCAGCAGCTTGGGACCTAGAGATAGCAATCAGCCCCAGCATTTT.

The chain recombines TRBV28 with TRBJ2-2; a weak D match, TRBD2 (5 bases). The CDR3 consists of 15 residues. V lost 3 bases and J 5 bases, leaving 13 bases between the germline ends. CDR1 and CDR2 (germline): MDHEN, SYDVKM. CDR3 protein: CASSFPDWQTGELFF. In DNA form, the CDR3 reads TGTGCCAGCAGTTTCCCGGACTGGCAAACCGGGGAGCTGTTTTTT.

V is TRBV2 and J is TRBJ1-5; 9 bases are a match to TRBD1. The CDR3 extends over 15 amino acids. Germline lookup yields CDR1 SNHLY and CDR2 FYNNEI. The ends lost 7 bases at V and 4 bases at J; junction bases unmatched: 8. The DNA for the CDR3 is TGTGCCAGCACTCCCGGGACAGGGCTGAATCAGCCCCAGCATTTT. Encoded protein: CASTPGTGLNQPQHF.

The chain uses TRBV7-9 and TRBJ1-1; D not resolved. CDR1 is SEHNR, CDR2 FQNEAQ, per germline (reference sequence). V was cut by 4 bases and J by 4 bases, with 13 bases left in between. CDR3 length equals 14 residues. The CDR3 is CASSSTLRFTEAFF. The DNA for the CDR3 is TGTGCCAGCAGCTCAACTCTGAGGTTCACTGAAGCTTTCTTT.

The V call is TRBV7-6, the J call TRBJ2-5; D unresolved. The CDR3 loop spans 12 amino acids. V was pared by 1 base and J by 5 bases, with 5 bases between. In germline, CDR1 is SGHVS, CDR2 FNYEAQ. CDR3 nucleotide sequence: TGTGCCAGCAGCTTAGTTCTCGAGACCCAGTACTTC. The encoded protein is CASSLVLETQYF.

This clone was picked up one time. This chain connects TRBV3-1 (or the pseudogene TRBV3-2) to TRBJ2-3; no definite D call. Germline V gene sequence: CDR1 LGHDT, CDR2 YNNKEL (reference sequence). V lost 5 bases and J lost 4, with 10 bases in between. The CDR3 spans 13 residues. DNA for the CDR3: TGTGCCAGCAGCATACAAGGAGCAGATACGCAGTATTTT. Residues: CASSIQGADTQYF.

This chain connects TRBV11-3 to TRBJ2-7, with D possibly TRBD1 on 5 matching bases. The CDR3 spans 16 residues. Trimming left V 1 base short and J 0 bases short, with 13 bases between. The germline CDR1 and CDR2 sequences are SGHNT and YENEEA. The chain's CDR3 is CASSLVLGPSSYEQYF. CDR3 nucleotide sequence: TGTGCCAGCAGCTTAGTTCTGGGGCCTAGCTCCTACGAGCAGTACTTC.

The V and J genes are TRBV28 and TRBJ2-5, with a weak D call TRBD1 (6 bases). Germline V lookup: CDR1 MDHEN, CDR2 SYDVKM. The ends were cut back, 6 bases at V and 4 bases at J, with 18 bases in the middle. The CDR3 has 15 residues. The CDR3 protein is CASRLGGGGRETQYF. The CDR3 nucleotides are TGTGCCAGCAGGCTAGGGGGTGGGGGTCGAGAGACCCAGTACTTC.

This chain connects TRBV19 to TRBJ1-1; D call uncertain. Trimming stripped 7 bases from V and 8 bases from J, with 14 bases between. The CDR3 consists of 12 residues. Germline V CDR1 and CDR2: LNHDA, SQIVND (reference sequence). CDR3 region: CASTYGGLEAFF. The CDR3 DNA is TGTGCCAGTACCTATGGTGGTTTGGAAGCTTTCTTT.

The chain joins TRBV19 to TRBJ2-3; D perhaps matches TRBD2 (6 bases). This CDR3 contains 14 residues. CDR1 LNHDA and CDR2 SQIVND come from the germline V gene (reference sequence). Trimming shortened V by 6 bases and J by 2 bases, and 12 bases separated the two germline ends. DNA for the CDR3: TGTGCCAGTAGCCTTACTAGCTTCACAGATACGCAGTATTTT. This gives the protein CASSLTSFTDTQYF.

The chain uses TRBV6-5 and TRBJ2-1; 12 bases map to TRBD1. Trimming at V came to 6 bases and at J to 7 bases, leaving 7 bases not matched to a gene. The CDR3 spans 15 residues. The V gene's germline CDR1 is MNHEY and CDR2 SVGAGI. The CDR3 is CASRGRDRGLNEQFF. CDR3 coding DNA: TGTGCCAGCAGAGGCCGGGACAGGGGGCTAAATGAGCAGTTCTTC.